This T cell receptor beta chain originates from a study of technical replicates of blood from a few donors. Assay used: immunoSEQ multiplex PCR; TCRdb lists only in-frame clones, some missing. Among around 89,000 clones listed, 90% to 95% were seen once. The receptor comes from a human donor in good health. Sequenced input: T cells isolated from PBMCs.

This chain's CDR3 is CASSPTGGRSRGEYF. DNA for the CDR3: TGTGCCAGCAGCCCAACAGGGGGCCGAAGCAGGGGCGAGTACTTC. V is TRBV28 and J is TRBJ2-4, with TRBD1 identical over 9 bases. The CDR3 runs 15 residues. Germline CDR1 is MDHEN and CDR2 is SYDVKM. With 6 bases clipped from V and 14 bases from J, the junction kept 17 bases outside the gene matches.